The T cell receptor beta chain described here comes from a study of T cell repertoires in cytomegalovirus infection (dated by TCRdb to 2018 to 2020). Notes on the research overall: The HLA type of each donor mattered for the analysis, because public TCR beta signatures pointed to carriage of CMV infection along with the matching HLA type. Broader findings and caveats from the paper: The ex vivo response was dominated by HLA-C-restricted CMV-specific TCR beta clonotypes, and the single most frequent clonotype in two of eight donors was supplied by these HLA-C-restricted clonotypes. Carriers of CMV infection plus the relevant HLA type were discriminated by the cumulative frequency of public TCR beta family members in the study cohort and in an independent approximately 360-donor cohort.

Regarding this clonotype: This clone's antigen is unknown. The record has no base qualities; no much larger clone is one base away.

Reads for this sample came from an Illumina HiSeq 1500. The public reads were run again by TCRdb, first through fastp at Q25 and then through MiXCR, and only productive beta chains were kept. Entries are consolidated by CDR3 protein sequence, retaining the most common genes and DNA. This sample holds around 740,000 distinct CDR3 sequences; 35% were observed only once. In total, the top ten clones hold roughly 2.9% of the sample. CDR1 is given as MGHDK and CDR2 as SYGVNS, both from the germline V gene. V is shortened by 2 bases, J by 4 bases, and the region joining them spans 11 bases. Including cysteine and phenylalanine, the CDR3 has 15 amino acids. Only the CDR3 DNA is retained, 45 bases long and in frame from the first base.

The chain is assembled from TRBV25-1 and TRBJ1-4, with the D gene not confidently named. Input material: PBMCs. This clonotype was obtained from a human donor in good health (CMV status not recorded). Some clones in this sample may be carry-over from other donors' samples. The CDR3 reads CASSELDGYNEKLFF. The nucleotide sequence is given as TGTGCCAGCAGTGAACTAGACGGCTATAATGAAAAACTGTTTTTT.